This record covers a single T cell receptor (beta chain). Profiled with immunoSEQ multiplex PCR; TCRdb holds only in-frame clones, not every one. The sample yields 150,000 to 200,000 clones, roughly 80% seen once. The record originates from a study of blood T cell repertoires in COVID-19. Trimming removed 4 bases from V and 3 bases from J; junction bases left unmatched: 4. Germline CDR1 and CDR2: LNHDA and SQIVND (reference sequence). CDR3 length equals 16 residues. This chain links TRBV19 with TRBJ2-5; TRBD2 matches 14 bases. This TCR was recovered from a woman aged 40 to 55 with acute COVID-19. What was sequenced was PBMCs or T cells enriched from blood (not recorded which). Here the CDR3 reads CASSTWTSGRKETQYF. CDR3 in DNA: TGTGCCAGTAGTACCTGGACTAGCGGGAGGAAAGAGACCCAGTACTTC.